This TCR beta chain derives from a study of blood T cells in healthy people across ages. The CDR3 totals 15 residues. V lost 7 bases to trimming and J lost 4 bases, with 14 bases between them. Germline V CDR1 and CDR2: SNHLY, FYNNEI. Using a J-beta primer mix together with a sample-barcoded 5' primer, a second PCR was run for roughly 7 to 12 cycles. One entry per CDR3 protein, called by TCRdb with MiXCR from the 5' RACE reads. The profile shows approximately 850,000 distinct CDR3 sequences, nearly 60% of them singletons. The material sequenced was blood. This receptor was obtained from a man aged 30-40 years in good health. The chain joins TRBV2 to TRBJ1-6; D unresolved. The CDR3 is CASTSDRTYNSPLHF. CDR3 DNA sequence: TGTGCCAGCACTAGCGACCGTACTTATAATTCACCCCTCCACTTT.